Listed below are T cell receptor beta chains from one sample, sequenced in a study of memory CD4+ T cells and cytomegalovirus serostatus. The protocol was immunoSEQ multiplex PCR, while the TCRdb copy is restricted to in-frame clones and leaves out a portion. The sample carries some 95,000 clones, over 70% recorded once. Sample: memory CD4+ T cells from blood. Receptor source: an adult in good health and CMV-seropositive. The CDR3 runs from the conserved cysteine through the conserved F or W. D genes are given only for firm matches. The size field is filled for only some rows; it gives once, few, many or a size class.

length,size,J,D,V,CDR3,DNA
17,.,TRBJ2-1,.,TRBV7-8,CASSLGRRATSVNEQFF,TGTGCCAGCAGCTTAGGTCGCAGGGCTACTTCGGTGAATGAGCAGTTCTTC
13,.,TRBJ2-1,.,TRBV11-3,CASSLDRGNEQFF,TGTGCCAGCAGCTTAGATCGAGGCAATGAGCAGTTCTTC
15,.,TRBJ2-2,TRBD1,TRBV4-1,CASSRGQASTGELFF,TGCGCCAGCAGCCGTGGACAGGCAAGCACCGGGGAGCTGTTTTTT
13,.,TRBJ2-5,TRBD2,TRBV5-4,CASFLAGLETQYF,TGTGCCAGTTTTCTAGCGGGATTGGAGACCCAGTACTTC
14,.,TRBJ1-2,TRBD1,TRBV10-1,CASSEQGFSYGYTF,TGCGCCAGCAGTGAACAGGGGTTCTCCTATGGCTACACCTTC
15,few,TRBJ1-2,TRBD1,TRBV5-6,CASSLTGGGNYGYTF,TGTGCCAGCAGCTTAACAGGGGGAGGGAACTATGGCTACACCTTC
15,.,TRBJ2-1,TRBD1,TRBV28,CASSAPGQGTREQFF,TGTGCCAGCAGTGCTCCGGGACAGGGGACTAGGGAGCAGTTCTTC
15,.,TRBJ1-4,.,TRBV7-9,CASSFRGTTNEKLFF,TGTGCCAGCAGCTTCAGGGGCACAACTAATGAAAAACTGTTTTTT
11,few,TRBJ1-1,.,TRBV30,CAWSVNAEAFF,TGTGCCTGGAGTGTAAACGCTGAAGCTTTCTTT
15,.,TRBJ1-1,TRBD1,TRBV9,CASSGSQGAHNEAFF,TGTGCCAGCAGCGGATCACAGGGGGCGCATAATGAAGCTTTCTTT
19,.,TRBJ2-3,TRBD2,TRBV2,CASSERGRVLAGVSDTQYF,TGTGCCAGCAGTGAGAGGGGCAGGGTGCTAGCGGGAGTCTCAGATACGCAGTATTTT
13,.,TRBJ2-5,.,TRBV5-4,CASSLVGQETQYF,TGTGCCAGCAGCTTGGTAGGCCAAGAGACCCAGTACTTC
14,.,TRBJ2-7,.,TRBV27,CASSSYRDGYEQYF,TGTGCCAGCAGTTCGTACAGGGACGGCTACGAGCAGTACTTC
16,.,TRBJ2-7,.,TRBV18,CASSPPGFGAQAEQYF,TGTGCCAGCTCACCCCCTGGTTTCGGGGCCCAGGCCGAGCAGTACTTC
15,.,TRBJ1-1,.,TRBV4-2,CASSPRYSGSTEAFF,TGTGCCAGCAGCCCAAGATACTCAGGGTCGACTGAAGCTTTCTTT
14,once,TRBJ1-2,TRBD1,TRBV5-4,CASSLGNNRGYDTF,TGTGCCAGCAGCTTGGGAAATAACAGGGGGTACGACACCTTC
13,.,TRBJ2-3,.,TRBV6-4,CASSDHNTDTQYF,TGTGCCAGCAGTGACCATAATACAGATACGCAGTATTTT
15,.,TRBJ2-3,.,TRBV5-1,CASSLSGSSSDTQYF,TGCGCCAGCAGCTTAAGTGGGAGTAGCTCAGATACGCAGTATTTT
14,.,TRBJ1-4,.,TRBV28,CAISGAVEPEKLFF,TGTGCCATCTCAGGGGCGGTCGAGCCTGAAAAACTGTTTTTT
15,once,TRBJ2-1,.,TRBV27,CASSFDGRAYNEQFF,TGTGCCAGCAGTTTTGACGGGAGAGCGTACAATGAGCAGTTCTTC
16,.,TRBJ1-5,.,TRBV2,CASSERARVSNQPQHF,TGTGCCAGCAGTGAAAGGGCCAGGGTCAGCAATCAGCCCCAGCATTTT
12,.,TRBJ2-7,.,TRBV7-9,CASSFGVYEQYF,TGTGCCAGCAGCTTCGGCGTCTACGAGCAGTACTTC
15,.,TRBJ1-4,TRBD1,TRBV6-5,CASSYSGQDYEKLFF,TGTGCCAGCAGTTACTCGGGACAGGACTATGAAAAACTGTTTTTT
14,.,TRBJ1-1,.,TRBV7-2,CASSRDGSNTEAFF,TGTGCCAGCAGCCGAGACGGGTCGAACACTGAAGCTTTCTTT
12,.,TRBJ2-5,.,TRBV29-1,CSANDWKETQYF,TGCAGCGCTAATGACTGGAAAGAGACCCAGTACTTC
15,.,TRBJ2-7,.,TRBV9,CASSVSGLTAYEQYF,TGTGCCAGCAGCGTCTCGGGCTTAACGGCCTACGAGCAGTACTTC
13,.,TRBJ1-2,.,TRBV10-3,CAIRTSGRMGYTF,TGTGCCATCAGAACGTCCGGGAGGATGGGCTACACCTTC
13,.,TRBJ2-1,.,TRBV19,CASSRSIYNEQFF,TGTGCCAGTAGTAGGTCGATCTACAATGAGCAGTTCTTC
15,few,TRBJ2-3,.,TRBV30,CAWSGQGSRTDTQYF,TGTGCCTGGAGTGGTCAGGGAAGTCGGACAGATACGCAGTATTTT
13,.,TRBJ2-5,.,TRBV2,CASTDIPKETQYF,TGTGCCAGCACTGACATTCCGAAAGAGACCCAGTACTTC
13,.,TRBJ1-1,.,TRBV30,CAWSAGFNTEAFF,TGTGCCTGGAGTGCGGGCTTCAACACTGAAGCTTTCTTT
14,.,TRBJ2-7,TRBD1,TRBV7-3,CASSFQQGDYEQYF,TGTGCCAGCAGCTTCCAACAGGGGGACTACGAGCAGTACTTC
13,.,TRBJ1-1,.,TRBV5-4,CASSLRQYTEAFF,TGTGCCAGCAGCTTACGACAGTACACTGAAGCTTTCTTT
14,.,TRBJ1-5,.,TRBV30,CACQTSNSNQPQHF,TGTGCCTGTCAGACATCAAATAGCAATCAGCCCCAGCATTTT
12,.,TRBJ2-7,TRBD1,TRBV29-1,CSVEAGGNEQYF,TGCAGCGTTGAAGCAGGGGGCAACGAGCAGTACTTC
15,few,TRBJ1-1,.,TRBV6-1,CASSGLDKGRAEAFF,TGTGCCAGCAGTGGACTAGACAAGGGAAGGGCGGAAGCTTTCTTT
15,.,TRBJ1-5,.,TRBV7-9,CASSSGGGAAQPQHF,TGTGCCAGCAGCTCTGGCGGGGGGGCAGCTCAGCCCCAGCATTTT
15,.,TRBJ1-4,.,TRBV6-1,CASRRRGGGNEKLFF,TGTGCCAGCAGGAGGAGGGGCGGAGGTAATGAAAAACTGTTTTTT
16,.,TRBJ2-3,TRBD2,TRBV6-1,CASSERTSGVTDTQYF,TGTGCCAGCAGTGAAAGAACTAGCGGGGTCACAGATACGCAGTATTTT
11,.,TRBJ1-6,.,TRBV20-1,CSASSGSPLHF,TGCAGTGCTAGTTCGGGGTCACCCCTCCACTTT
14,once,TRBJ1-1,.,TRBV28,CASSLWREGPEAFF,TGTGCCAGCAGTTTATGGCGGGAGGGACCTGAAGCTTTCTTT
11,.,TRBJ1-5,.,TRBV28,CASSTREPQHF,TGTGCCAGCAGTACAAGGGAGCCCCAGCATTTT
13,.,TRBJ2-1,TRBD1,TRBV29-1,CSAGQGMRNEQFF,TGCAGCGCAGGACAGGGTATGAGGAATGAGCAGTTCTTC
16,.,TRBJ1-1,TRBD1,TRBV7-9,CASSLKWGDRATEAFF,TGTGCCAGCAGCTTAAAGTGGGGGGACAGGGCCACTGAAGCTTTCTTT
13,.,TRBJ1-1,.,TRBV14,CASSPQVNTEAFF,TGTGCCAGCAGCCCGCAGGTAAACACTGAAGCTTTCTTT
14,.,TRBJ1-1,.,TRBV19,CASSTRYLSTEAFF,TGTGCCAGTAGTACCCGTTATTTGTCCACTGAAGCTTTCTTT
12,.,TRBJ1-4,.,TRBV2,CASSWGEEKLFF,TGTGCCAGCAGTTGGGGGGAGGAAAAACTGTTTTTT
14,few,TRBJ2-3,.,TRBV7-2,CASSSYQQSDTQYF,TGTGCCAGCAGCTCGTACCAGCAGTCAGATACGCAGTATTTT
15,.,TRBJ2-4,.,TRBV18,CASSPPNRVKNIQYF,TGTGCCAGCTCACCACCAAACAGGGTCAAAAACATTCAGTACTTC
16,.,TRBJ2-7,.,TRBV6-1,CASSGTIGGTTYEQYF,TGTGCCAGCAGTGGTACTATCGGCGGGACGACCTACGAGCAGTACTTC
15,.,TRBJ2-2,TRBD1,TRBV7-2,CASSFGTGYTGELFF,TGTGCCAGCAGCTTTGGGACAGGTTACACCGGGGAGCTGTTTTTT
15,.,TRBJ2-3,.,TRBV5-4,CASSVQGISTDTQYF,TGTGCCAGCAGCGTCCAGGGGATTAGCACAGATACGCAGTATTTT
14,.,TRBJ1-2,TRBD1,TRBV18,CASSPPTGNYGYTF,TGTGCCAGCTCACCCCCGACAGGGAACTATGGCTACACCTTC